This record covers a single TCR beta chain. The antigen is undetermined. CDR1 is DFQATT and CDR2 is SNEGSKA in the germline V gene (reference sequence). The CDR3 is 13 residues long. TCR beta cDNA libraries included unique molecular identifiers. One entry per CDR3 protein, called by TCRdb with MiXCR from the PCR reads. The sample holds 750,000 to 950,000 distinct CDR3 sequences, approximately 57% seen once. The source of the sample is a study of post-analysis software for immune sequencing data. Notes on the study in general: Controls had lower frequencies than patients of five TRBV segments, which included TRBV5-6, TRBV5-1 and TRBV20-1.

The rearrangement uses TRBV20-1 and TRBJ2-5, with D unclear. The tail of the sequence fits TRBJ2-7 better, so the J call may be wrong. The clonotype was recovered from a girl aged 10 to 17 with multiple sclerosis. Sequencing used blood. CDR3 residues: CSARDFNIYEQYF. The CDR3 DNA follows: TGCAGTGCTAGAGATTTCAATATCTACGAGCAGTACTTC.